The rows below give T cell receptor beta chains drawn from one sample of a study of blood T cell repertoires in COVID-19. The method was immunoSEQ multiplex PCR; TCRdb's version includes in-frame clones alone and lacks a portion of them. The sample lists some 350,000 clones; 85% to 90% were seen once. Sequenced sample: PBMCs or T cells enriched from blood (not recorded which). These receptors all come from a man between 18 and 29 years old who had recovered from COVID-19. Each CDR3 is given with its conserved first and last residue. The D gene is left open where the match is weak. The size field is filled for only some rows; it gives once, few, many or a size class.

clone_size: few; d_call: .; v_call: TRBV15; j_call: TRBJ2-2; cdr3_length: 13; cdr3_aa: CATSRTKEGELFF; cdr3_nt: TGTGCCACCAGCAGGACTAAGGAAGGGGAGCTGTTTTTT
clone_size: .; d_call: .; v_call: TRBV28; j_call: TRBJ1-2; cdr3_length: 12; cdr3_aa: CASTQTEGGYTF; cdr3_nt: TGTGCCAGCACCCAAACGGAGGGTGGCTACACCTTC
clone_size: .; d_call: .; v_call: TRBV18; j_call: TRBJ2-7; cdr3_length: 16; cdr3_aa: CASSLSRAGFSYEQYF; cdr3_nt: TGTGCCAGCTCCCTTTCCAGGGCAGGGTTCTCCTACGAGCAGTACTTC
clone_size: .; d_call: TRBD1; v_call: TRBV29-1; j_call: TRBJ1-2; cdr3_length: 14; cdr3_aa: CSVGTGTGPYGYTF; cdr3_nt: TGCAGCGTGGGTACCGGGACAGGGCCCTATGGCTACACCTTC
clone_size: .; d_call: .; v_call: TRBV18; j_call: TRBJ2-1; cdr3_length: 13; cdr3_aa: CASTMGGGPEQFF; cdr3_nt: TGTGCCAGCACAATGGGAGGTGGTCCTGAGCAGTTCTTC
clone_size: .; d_call: TRBD1; v_call: TRBV4-2; j_call: TRBJ1-2; cdr3_length: 14; cdr3_aa: CASSPLQGLDGYTF; cdr3_nt: TGTGCCAGCAGCCCACTACAGGGGTTGGATGGCTACACCTTC
clone_size: .; d_call: .; v_call: TRBV9; j_call: TRBJ1-5; cdr3_length: 15; cdr3_aa: CASSVAGALNQPQHF; cdr3_nt: TGTGCCAGCAGCGTAGCAGGGGCATTGAATCAGCCCCAGCATTTT
clone_size: .; d_call: .; v_call: TRBV21-1; j_call: TRBJ1-1; cdr3_length: 12; cdr3_aa: CASMWAGTEAFF; cdr3_nt: TGTGCCAGCATGTGGGCTGGAACTGAAGCTTTCTTT
clone_size: few; d_call: .; v_call: TRBV27; j_call: TRBJ2-7; cdr3_length: 17; cdr3_aa: CASSLSLDTLLSYEQYF; cdr3_nt: TGTGCCAGCAGTTTATCACTTGACACCTTGCTTTCCTACGAGCAGTACTTC
clone_size: .; d_call: .; v_call: TRBV7-2; j_call: TRBJ2-7; cdr3_length: 14; cdr3_aa: CASSLDWSSYEQYF; cdr3_nt: TGTGCCAGCAGCTTAGACTGGAGCTCCTACGAGCAGTACTTC
clone_size: .; d_call: .; v_call: TRBV2; j_call: TRBJ2-7; cdr3_length: 18; cdr3_aa: CASSEGRPGRNFSYEQYF; cdr3_nt: TGTGCCAGCAGTGAGGGGCGCCCCGGACGGAATTTCTCCTACGAGCAGTACTTC
clone_size: .; d_call: .; v_call: TRBV4-3; j_call: TRBJ2-6; cdr3_length: 15; cdr3_aa: CASSPRRDGANVLTF; cdr3_nt: TGCGCCAGCAGCCCCAGGAGGGATGGGGCCAACGTCCTGACTTTC
clone_size: .; d_call: TRBD1; v_call: TRBV19; j_call: TRBJ2-7; cdr3_length: 14; cdr3_aa: CASSGTGVGYEQYF; cdr3_nt: TGTGCCAGTAGTGGCACAGGGGTGGGGTACGAGCAGTACTTC
clone_size: .; d_call: .; v_call: TRBV3-1/TRBV3-2; j_call: TRBJ2-1; cdr3_length: 17; cdr3_aa: CASSQVEAGGAYNEQFF; cdr3_nt: TGTGCCAGCAGCCAAGTCGAAGCAGGCGGGGCGTACAATGAGCAGTTCTTC
clone_size: .; d_call: TRBD1; v_call: TRBV2; j_call: TRBJ1-1; cdr3_length: 15; cdr3_aa: CASSYRGRGNTEAFF; cdr3_nt: TGTGCCAGCAGTTACAGGGGGCGGGGGAACACTGAAGCTTTCTTT
clone_size: .; d_call: .; v_call: TRBV7-9; j_call: TRBJ1-6; cdr3_length: 14; cdr3_aa: CASSLRGSNSPLHF; cdr3_nt: TGTGCCAGCAGCTTAAGAGGGAGTAATTCACCCCTCCACTTT
clone_size: .; d_call: .; v_call: TRBV19; j_call: TRBJ2-5; cdr3_length: 12; cdr3_aa: CASSILGETQYF; cdr3_nt: TGTGCCAGTAGTATTCTCGGAGAGACCCAGTACTTC
clone_size: .; d_call: .; v_call: TRBV11-1; j_call: TRBJ1-1; cdr3_length: 14; cdr3_aa: CASSLMRLSTEAFF; cdr3_nt: TGTGCCAGCAGCTTAATGCGGCTTAGCACTGAAGCTTTCTTT
clone_size: .; d_call: TRBD2; v_call: TRBV4-2; j_call: TRBJ2-7; cdr3_length: 18; cdr3_aa: CASSQVPLGTSGSYEQYF; cdr3_nt: TGTGCCAGCAGCCAAGTCCCCCTTGGGACTAGCGGCTCATACGAGCAGTACTTC
clone_size: .; d_call: .; v_call: TRBV30; j_call: TRBJ1-6; cdr3_length: 13; cdr3_aa: CAWRGTGNSPLHF; cdr3_nt: TGTGCCTGGAGAGGCACAGGAAATTCACCCCTCCACTTT
clone_size: few; d_call: .; v_call: TRBV4-1; j_call: TRBJ2-1; cdr3_length: 15; cdr3_aa: CASSQVGGGPHEQFF; cdr3_nt: TGCGCCAGCAGCCAAGTTGGTGGAGGGCCCCATGAGCAGTTCTTC
clone_size: .; d_call: .; v_call: TRBV9; j_call: TRBJ2-5; cdr3_length: 15; cdr3_aa: CASSVGTATSETQYF; cdr3_nt: TGTGCCAGCAGCGTAGGTACAGCAACTTCTGAGACCCAGTACTTC
clone_size: .; d_call: TRBD1; v_call: TRBV7-2; j_call: TRBJ1-5; cdr3_length: 17; cdr3_aa: CASSLVVGGQGNQPQHF; cdr3_nt: TGTGCCAGCAGCTTAGTAGTGGGGGGACAGGGCAATCAGCCCCAGCATTTT
clone_size: once; d_call: TRBD2; v_call: TRBV5-1; j_call: TRBJ2-1; cdr3_length: 16; cdr3_aa: CASSDGLAGGLNEQFF; cdr3_nt: TGCGCCAGCAGTGACGGACTAGCGGGGGGCCTCAATGAGCAGTTCTTC
clone_size: .; d_call: .; v_call: TRBV14; j_call: TRBJ1-2; cdr3_length: 13; cdr3_aa: CASSRGKTYGYTF; cdr3_nt: TGTGCCAGCAGCCGAGGGAAGACCTATGGCTACACCTTC
clone_size: .; d_call: TRBD2; v_call: TRBV19; j_call: TRBJ2-2; cdr3_length: 15; cdr3_aa: CASSIGREYPGELFF; cdr3_nt: TGTGCCAGTAGTATAGGGCGGGAGTATCCCGGGGAGCTGTTTTTT
clone_size: .; d_call: .; v_call: TRBV5-1; j_call: TRBJ2-7; cdr3_length: 14; cdr3_aa: CASSPLQGTYEQYF; cdr3_nt: TGCGCCAGCAGCCCCCTGCAGGGGACCTACGAGCAGTACTTC
clone_size: .; d_call: .; v_call: TRBV18; j_call: TRBJ2-7; cdr3_length: 14; cdr3_aa: CASSPPSGTFEQYF; cdr3_nt: TGTGCCAGCTCACCACCTTCCGGGACTTTCGAGCAGTACTTC
clone_size: .; d_call: .; v_call: TRBV13; j_call: TRBJ2-3; cdr3_length: 18; cdr3_aa: CASSPNTGTPSSTDTQYF; cdr3_nt: TGTGCCAGCAGCCCAAATACCGGGACTCCTTCTAGCACAGATACGCAGTATTTT
clone_size: .; d_call: .; v_call: TRBV2; j_call: TRBJ1-6; cdr3_length: 14; cdr3_aa: CASTPGQDNSPLHF; cdr3_nt: TGTGCCAGCACTCCGGGTCAAGACAATTCACCCCTCCACTTT
clone_size: .; d_call: .; v_call: TRBV3-1/TRBV3-2; j_call: TRBJ2-7; cdr3_length: 15; cdr3_aa: CASSQAGPPSYEQYF; cdr3_nt: TGTGCCAGCAGCCAAGCCGGTCCCCCCTCCTACGAGCAGTACTTC
clone_size: .; d_call: .; v_call: TRBV23-1; j_call: TRBJ2-7; cdr3_length: 16; cdr3_aa: CASSQSRAQGYYEQYF; cdr3_nt: TGCGCCAGCAGTCAATCTAGGGCCCAGGGATACTACGAGCAGTACTTC
clone_size: .; d_call: TRBD1; v_call: TRBV2; j_call: TRBJ2-1; cdr3_length: 15; cdr3_aa: CASSADRASYNEQFF; cdr3_nt: TGTGCCAGCAGTGCGGACAGGGCCTCCTACAATGAGCAGTTCTTC
clone_size: .; d_call: .; v_call: TRBV6-5; j_call: TRBJ1-5; cdr3_length: 14; cdr3_aa: CASSHRQINQPQHF; cdr3_nt: TGTGCCAGCAGTCACAGACAGATCAATCAGCCCCAGCATTTT
clone_size: .; d_call: .; v_call: TRBV7-3; j_call: TRBJ2-3; cdr3_length: 13; cdr3_aa: CASSLNRADTQYF; cdr3_nt: TGTGCCAGCAGCTTAAATCGGGCAGATACGCAGTATTTT
clone_size: .; d_call: TRBD2; v_call: TRBV7-2; j_call: TRBJ2-2; cdr3_length: 14; cdr3_aa: CASSSTSGTGELFF; cdr3_nt: TGTGCCAGCAGCTCGACTAGCGGTACCGGGGAGCTGTTTTTT
clone_size: .; d_call: .; v_call: TRBV12-3/TRBV12-4; j_call: TRBJ1-1; cdr3_length: 12; cdr3_aa: CASSSWTDEAFF; cdr3_nt: TGTGCCAGCAGTTCTTGGACAGACGAAGCTTTCTTT
clone_size: .; d_call: .; v_call: TRBV15; j_call: TRBJ1-5; cdr3_length: 15; cdr3_aa: CATSRAPSVPRPQHF; cdr3_nt: TGTGCCACCAGCAGAGCTCCCTCGGTCCCTCGGCCCCAGCATTTT
clone_size: .; d_call: .; v_call: TRBV5-1; j_call: TRBJ1-5; cdr3_length: 15; cdr3_aa: CASSLDGQFNQPQHF; cdr3_nt: TGCGCCAGCAGCTTGGACGGACAGTTTAATCAGCCCCAGCATTTT
clone_size: .; d_call: TRBD2; v_call: TRBV10-3; j_call: TRBJ2-2; cdr3_length: 22; cdr3_aa: CAISLDGRPGLAGALDTGELFF; cdr3_nt: TGTGCCATCAGTTTAGACGGGCGCCCGGGACTAGCGGGAGCGTTGGACACCGGGGAGCTGTTTTTT
clone_size: few; d_call: .; v_call: TRBV19; j_call: TRBJ1-3; cdr3_length: 15; cdr3_aa: CASSATQGWRNTIYF; cdr3_nt: TGTGCCAGTAGTGCCACCCAGGGGTGGAGAAACACCATATATTTT
clone_size: .; d_call: .; v_call: TRBV19; j_call: TRBJ2-2; cdr3_length: 14; cdr3_aa: CASSPSVNTGELFF; cdr3_nt: TGTGCCAGTAGTCCTAGCGTGAACACCGGGGAGCTGTTTTTT
clone_size: .; d_call: TRBD1; v_call: TRBV5-4; j_call: TRBJ2-1; cdr3_length: 12; cdr3_aa: CASSITPGQEFF; cdr3_nt: TGTGCCAGCAGCATAACGCCGGGACAGGAGTTCTTC
clone_size: .; d_call: .; v_call: TRBV7-3; j_call: TRBJ2-6; cdr3_length: 14; cdr3_aa: CASRPGSGANVLTF; cdr3_nt: TGTGCCAGCAGGCCAGGGTCTGGGGCCAACGTCCTGACTTTC
clone_size: few; d_call: TRBD1; v_call: TRBV30; j_call: TRBJ2-7; cdr3_length: 14; cdr3_aa: CAWSRTGGAREQYF; cdr3_nt: TGTGCCTGGAGTCGGACAGGGGGCGCGAGGGAGCAGTACTTC
clone_size: once; d_call: .; v_call: TRBV19; j_call: TRBJ1-2; cdr3_length: 15; cdr3_aa: CASSPSTTANYGYTF; cdr3_nt: TGTGCCAGTAGTCCCTCAACGACAGCTAACTATGGCTACACCTTC